The sequence of this T cell receptor (beta chain) was determined in a study of T cells after yellow fever vaccination. Study summary: SMART-Seq v4 Ultra Low Input prepared libraries from low-cell fractions.

5'RACE template switching produced TCR cDNA carrying a universal primer site and UMIs. TCRdb fed the 5' RACE reads into MiXCR, producing one record per CDR3 protein. The repertoire holds 230,000 or so distinct CDR3 sequences, with less than 7.5% as singletons. This clonotype has a count of ten or more. Its antigen is currently unknown. Germline V gene data show CDR1 as SGHTA and CDR2 as FQGNSA. Trimming took 4 bases from V and 6 from J; bases not matched to a gene: 3. CDR3 length: 12 residues. Study findings and constraints: Abundant bulk-derived clonotypes could contaminate FACS-sorted repertoires. Reappearance after the booster was seen for most primary-vaccination clones, at 96% CD4 and 75% to 90% CD8.

The specimen was CD4+ T cells sorted from PBMCs, collected on the day of the yellow fever booster vaccination. The source of this sequence is a young man who received the YFV17D yellow fever vaccine. This chain links TRBV7-2 with TRBJ2-7; TRBD1 matches at 7 bases. For the CDR3, the DNA is TGTGCCAGCAGCTCCCCAGGGGGCGAGCAGTACTTC. Its protein is CASSSPGGEQYF.